This T cell receptor beta chain was observed in a study of blood T cell repertoires in COVID-19. Study summary: Samples taken during acute and convalescent COVID-19 were collected in the United States, Italy and Spain. T cells, B-cell-depleted T cells, or PBMCs supplied cDNA or gDNA.

V shed 5 bases and J 1 base; nucleotides not matched to a gene: 5. The CDR3 spans 15 residues. CDR1 and CDR2 from the germline V gene are SGHTA and FQGNSA. Sequencing was performed with immunoSEQ multiplex PCR; in TCRdb, only in-frame clones are kept and a portion is missing. Of roughly 180,000 clones listed, 80% are singletons. Turning to this clone: The sample has other DNA sequences that encode this CDR3 too.

Participant-given clinical history determined each cohort assignment. A COVID-19 case had been met by exposed participants during the 2 weeks before study entry. The sample consisted of PBMCs or T cells enriched from blood (not recorded which). The TCR originated in a man aged 55 to 69 who had been exposed to COVID-19. The chain employs TRBV7-2 and TRBJ2-3, with 8 bases fitting TRBD2. CDR3 residues: CASSPGTRGTDTQYF. Written as DNA, the CDR3 is TGTGCCAGCAGCCCCGGGACTAGAGGCACAGATACGCAGTATTTT.